This TCR beta chain was identified in a study of cytomegalovirus exposure and HLA in healthy donors. TCRdb's table, derived via immunoSEQ multiplex PCR, lists solely in-frame clones and lacks some. This sample has roughly 60,000 clones; around 90% occur once, and the top ten carry 2.2%. In germline, CDR1 is MNHNS, CDR2 SASEGT. The CDR3 totals 15 residues. V shed 6 bases and J 4 bases; nucleotides not matched to a gene: 6. Donors came from a validation cohort of over a hundred subjects, distinct from the first 666-subject cohort. The sequence was obtained from a woman in her twenties or thirties in good health and CMV-seronegative. The rearrangement joins TRBV6-1 to TRBJ2-3, with 11 bases matching TRBD2. Source material: PBMCs. The CDR3 DNA reads as TGTGCCAGCAGCGTAGCGGGAGGGAATTCAGATACGCAGTATTTT. This codes for CASSVAGGNSDTQYF.